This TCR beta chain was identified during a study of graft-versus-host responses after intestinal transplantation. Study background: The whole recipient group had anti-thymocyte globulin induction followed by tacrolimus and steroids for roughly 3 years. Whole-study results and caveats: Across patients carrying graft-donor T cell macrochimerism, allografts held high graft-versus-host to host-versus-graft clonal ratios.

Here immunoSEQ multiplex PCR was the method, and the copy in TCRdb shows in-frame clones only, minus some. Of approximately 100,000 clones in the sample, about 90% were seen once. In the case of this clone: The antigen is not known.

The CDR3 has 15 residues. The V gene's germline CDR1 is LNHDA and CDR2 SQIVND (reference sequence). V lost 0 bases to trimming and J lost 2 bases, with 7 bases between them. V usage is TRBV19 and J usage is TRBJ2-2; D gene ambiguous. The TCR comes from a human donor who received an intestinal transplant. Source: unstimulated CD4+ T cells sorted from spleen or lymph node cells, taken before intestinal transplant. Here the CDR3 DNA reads TGTGCCAGTAGTATAGATGGTACCAACACCGGGGAGCTGTTTTTT. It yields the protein CASSIDGTNTGELFF.